A single TCR beta chain is shown here with its context. In its sample, this clonotype was seen many times. The clone's antigen remains unknown. Within one base of it there is no much larger clone, and no base qualities were kept. V loses 7 bases of germline sequence and J loses 0 bases, and the interval between the two ends is 16 bases. There are 16 amino acids in the CDR3, from cysteine to phenylalanine inclusive. The retained sequence is limited to the CDR3, 48 bases, with the frame set at the first base. The germline V gene encodes CDR1 LNHDA and CDR2 SQIVND (reference sequence). Library preparation was by 5' RACE. Sequenced using an Illumina MiSeq. The public reads were quality trimmed at Q25 with fastp and then assembled into clones with MiXCR by TCRdb, keeping productive beta chains. Here each entry gathers all rows of one CDR3 protein and keeps the most common genes and DNA. The sample contains approximately 52,000 distinct CDR3 sequences, roughly 14% of them found a single time. Around 16% of the sample comes from the top ten.

The sample belongs to a study of T cells of healthy individuals listed by TCRdb under 2018. Recombination linked TRBV19 to TRBJ1-5; perhaps TRBD1 is the D gene, with 5 bases matching. This receptor was identified in a human donor in good health. The bases read TGTGCCAGTACCCTAAGGCGGGGGTCTAGCAATCAGCCCCAGCATTTT. Its translation is CASTLRRGSSNQPQHF.